Following are 4 T cell receptor beta chains from one sample sequenced in a study of cytomegalovirus exposure and HLA in healthy donors. Sequencing was performed with immunoSEQ multiplex PCR; in TCRdb, only in-frame clones are kept and a portion is missing. The data show over 75,000 clones, roughly 85% seen once. Sequenced material: PBMCs. These receptors all come from a man aged 18 to 29 in good health and CMV-seropositive.

The chain has TRBV4-1 and TRBJ2-1, with TRBD2 matching 13 bases. The length of the CDR3 is 19 residues. V shed 1 base, J shed 0 bases, and the junction held 6 bases outside the gene matches. Looked up from germline, CDR1 is MGHRA and CDR2 is YSYEKL. The CDR3 is CASSQATSGRANSYNEQFF. Here the CDR3 DNA reads TGCGCCAGCAGCCAAGCAACTAGCGGGAGGGCCAACTCCTACAATGAGCAGTTCTTC.

The chain couples TRBV5-1 to TRBJ1-1, with TRBD1 matching 9 bases. The V segment lost 3 bases and the J segment 1 base; nucleotides outside the gene matches: 13. The CDR3 has 18 residues. CDR1 is SGHRS, CDR2 YFSETQ, per germline. The CDR3 nucleotides are TGCGCCAGCAGCTCTTACCCCCGGACAGGGGCCCCGAACACTGAAGCTTTCTTT. This encodes CASSSYPRTGAPNTEAFF.

The chain couples TRBV7-9 to TRBJ2-3, with D possibly matching TRBD1 (5 bases). This CDR3 has 17 residues. Trimming took off 0 bases at V and 5 bases at J, with 18 bases between the two ends. The germline CDR1 and CDR2 sequences are SEHNR and FQNEAQ (reference sequence). The CDR3 protein is CASSLALIGAAGDTQYF. The CDR3 nucleotides read TGTGCCAGCAGCTTAGCGCTAATAGGGGCCGCCGGAGATACGCAGTATTTT.

The CDR3 DNA is TGTGCCAGCAGTTTATTGAGAGGACAGACCTACGAGCAGTACTTC. Translation gives CASSLLRGQTYEQYF. The gene calls are TRBV28 and TRBJ2-7, with D possibly TRBD1 on 6 matching bases. The CDR3 length is 15 residues. Per germline, CDR1 MDHEN and CDR2 SYDVKM. The germline V and J ends were trimmed by 1 base and 2 bases, with 12 bases remaining between them.